Sequencing of this T cell receptor beta chain was carried out in a study of human T cells and chemical hapten exposure. Unfractionated whole blood yielded the extracted total RNA. TCRdb recomputed calls from the 5' RACE reads with MiXCR, one row per CDR3 protein. The data contain tens of thousands of distinct CDR3 sequences, 6.5% to 8.5% of them singletons. This CDR3 spans 13 amino acids. V was cut by 3 bases and J by 8 bases, with 11 bases left in between. The source of this sequence is a male donor in good health. The chain is built from TRBV12-3 or TRBV12-4 and TRBJ1-3; possible D gene TRBD1, 5 bases. The CDR3 sequence: CASSLRGSDTIYF. The CDR3 nucleotides are TGTGCCAGCAGTTTGCGGGGGTCGGACACCATATATTTT.